This is a list of T cell receptor beta chains from one sample in a study of T cells after yellow fever vaccination. TCRdb itself ran the 5' RACE reads through MiXCR, one entry per CDR3 protein. The data contain about 360,000 distinct CDR3 sequences, approximately 6% of them seen just once; the ten biggest clones take up 15%. This sample comprised PBMCs, obtained 5 days after the yellow fever booster vaccination. Every receptor here comes from a man aged 25-40 years who received the YFV17D yellow fever vaccine. Both conserved end residues are part of each CDR3. The D gene is left open where the match is weak. Some rows have no size entry. The others give once, few or many, or a class for an expanded clone.

v_gene: TRBV19; abundance: few; len: 13; d_gene: NA; j_gene: TRBJ2-7; CDR3nt: TGTGCCAGTAGTATATCTCCACCCTACGAGCAGTACTTC; CDR3aa: CASSISPPYEQYF
v_gene: TRBV20-1; abundance: many; len: 14; d_gene: NA; j_gene: TRBJ1-5; CDR3nt: TGCAGTGCTAGACCCCCTGTGGGTAATCAGCCCCAGCATTTT; CDR3aa: CSARPPVGNQPQHF
v_gene: TRBV7-6; abundance: few; len: 13; d_gene: NA; j_gene: TRBJ2-7; CDR3nt: TGTGCCAGCAGCTTAGGGGTGAAGTACGAGCAGTACTTC; CDR3aa: CASSLGVKYEQYF
v_gene: TRBV19; abundance: NA; len: 15; d_gene: NA; j_gene: TRBJ2-7; CDR3nt: TGTGCCAGTAGTATTGAGCGCGGGGTCTCCTACGAGCAGTACTTC; CDR3aa: CASSIERGVSYEQYF
v_gene: TRBV6-1; abundance: many; len: 15; d_gene: TRBD1; j_gene: TRBJ2-1; CDR3nt: TGTGCCAGCAGTGGGGGACAGGGGGCCTACAATGAGCAGTTCTTC; CDR3aa: CASSGGQGAYNEQFF
v_gene: TRBV4-1; abundance: NA; len: 13; d_gene: NA; j_gene: TRBJ2-7; CDR3nt: TGCGCCAGCAGCCAAGATTTCCCGTACGAGCAGTACTTC; CDR3aa: CASSQDFPYEQYF
v_gene: TRBV20-1; abundance: NA; len: 13; d_gene: TRBD2; j_gene: TRBJ2-1; CDR3nt: TGCAGTGCACGGGACAGTGGACTAGCGGACCAGTTCTTC; CDR3aa: CSARDSGLADQFF
v_gene: TRBV9; abundance: many; len: 15; d_gene: TRBD2; j_gene: TRBJ2-5; CDR3nt: TGTGCCAGCAGCCCCCCCCCGGGGCGGGGGGAGACCCAGTACTTC; CDR3aa: CASSPPPGRGETQYF
v_gene: TRBV12-3/TRBV12-4; abundance: NA; len: 15; d_gene: NA; j_gene: TRBJ2-1; CDR3nt: TGTGCCAGCAGTTTAGTGGCCGGGAGAGGCAATGAGCAGTTCTTC; CDR3aa: CASSLVAGRGNEQFF
v_gene: TRBV6-5; abundance: many; len: 16; d_gene: NA; j_gene: TRBJ2-5; CDR3nt: TGTGCCAGCAGCCTCACCCGGACAGCTAATCAAGAGACCCAGTACTTC; CDR3aa: CASSLTRTANQETQYF
v_gene: TRBV18; abundance: few; len: 14; d_gene: NA; j_gene: TRBJ2-3; CDR3nt: TGTGCCAGCTCACCACAAGACCGCACAGATACGCAGTATTTT; CDR3aa: CASSPQDRTDTQYF
v_gene: TRBV7-8; abundance: NA; len: 14; d_gene: NA; j_gene: TRBJ1-4; CDR3nt: TGTGCCAGCAGCTTCATTTACGACAGTGAAAAACTGTTTTTT; CDR3aa: CASSFIYDSEKLFF
v_gene: TRBV29-1; abundance: NA; len: 12; d_gene: NA; j_gene: TRBJ2-7; CDR3nt: TGCAGCGTTGAAGATACGGACTACGAGCAGTACTTC; CDR3aa: CSVEDTDYEQYF
v_gene: TRBV20-1; abundance: few; len: 12; d_gene: NA; j_gene: TRBJ2-3; CDR3nt: TGCAGTGCCGCAGCAGGGCCAGATACGCAGTATTTT; CDR3aa: CSAAAGPDTQYF
v_gene: TRBV7-2; abundance: NA; len: 11; d_gene: NA; j_gene: TRBJ1-5; CDR3nt: TGTGCCAGCAGCAGGGGGGAGACCCAGCATTTT; CDR3aa: CASSRGETQHF
v_gene: TRBV20-1; abundance: NA; len: 13; d_gene: NA; j_gene: TRBJ2-1; CDR3nt: TGCAGTGCAGTACCAAGGACCTACAATGAGCAGTTCTTC; CDR3aa: CSAVPRTYNEQFF
v_gene: TRBV7-2; abundance: many; len: 13; d_gene: NA; j_gene: TRBJ2-1; CDR3nt: TGTGCCAGCAGCTTAGGGGGTAGGAGTGAGCAGTTCTTC; CDR3aa: CASSLGGRSEQFF